The rows below give T cell receptor beta chains drawn from one sample of a study of blood T cell repertoires in COVID-19. Assay: immunoSEQ multiplex PCR; the TCRdb copy retains only in-frame clones and omits some. Here the sample spans around 450,000 clones, around nine tenths being singletons. The sample was peripheral blood. The receptors were sampled from a woman in her 30s with acute or convalescent COVID-19. The CDR3 runs from the conserved cysteine through the conserved F or W. Each record gives: CDR3 protein, CDR3 DNA, J gene, clone size, D gene, V gene. D genes are given only for firm matches. A clone size is listed for some rows: how often the clone was seen (once, few, many), or a class if it is expanded.

CDR3aa: CASSPRGAYGYTF
CDR3nt: TGTGCCAGCAGTCCCAGGGGAGCCTATGGCTACACCTTC
j_gene: TRBJ1-2
abundance: -
d_gene: -
v_gene: TRBV12-3/TRBV12-4

CDR3aa: CASSPGTSTQQYF
CDR3nt: TGTGCCAGCAGCCCCGGGACTAGTACCCAGCAGTACTTC
j_gene: TRBJ2-7
abundance: -
d_gene: TRBD2
v_gene: TRBV3-1/TRBV3-2

CDR3aa: CATSGYNEQFF
CDR3nt: TGTGCTACTAGCGGTTACAATGAGCAGTTCTTC
j_gene: TRBJ2-1
abundance: -
d_gene: TRBD2
v_gene: TRBV19

CDR3aa: CASTLGGAYEQYF
CDR3nt: TGTGCCAGCACTCTGGGAGGGGCCTACGAGCAGTACTTC
j_gene: TRBJ2-7
abundance: -
d_gene: TRBD2
v_gene: TRBV28

CDR3aa: CASSVSGFTEAFF
CDR3nt: TGCGCCAGCAGTGTCTCAGGGTTCACTGAAGCTTTCTTT
j_gene: TRBJ1-1
abundance: -
d_gene: -
v_gene: TRBV10-2

CDR3aa: CASSLSLTDTPNYGYTF
CDR3nt: TGTGCCAGCAGTTTATCTCTGACAGATACGCCTAACTATGGCTACACCTTC
j_gene: TRBJ1-2
abundance: -
d_gene: -
v_gene: TRBV28

CDR3aa: CASSHGQGTDTQYF
CDR3nt: TGTGCCAGCAGCCATGGCCAGGGGACAGATACGCAGTATTTT
j_gene: TRBJ2-3
abundance: -
d_gene: -
v_gene: TRBV3-1/TRBV3-2

CDR3aa: CASSRSLSGPQHF
CDR3nt: TGTGCCAGCAGTAGGAGCCTTTCGGGGCCCCAGCATTTT
j_gene: TRBJ1-5
abundance: -
d_gene: -
v_gene: TRBV2

CDR3aa: CASTRRDIGTQYF
CDR3nt: TGTGCCAGCACCCGCCGGGATATTGGGACCCAGTACTTC
j_gene: TRBJ2-5
abundance: -
d_gene: -
v_gene: TRBV7-9

CDR3aa: CASSEGEGGQNTQYF
CDR3nt: TGTGCCAGCAGTGAAGGGGAGGGGGGGCAAAATACGCAGTATTTT
j_gene: TRBJ2-3
abundance: few
d_gene: -
v_gene: TRBV25-1

CDR3aa: CASEDRNLYEQYF
CDR3nt: TGTGCCAGCGAAGACAGGAACCTCTACGAGCAGTACTTC
j_gene: TRBJ2-7
abundance: few
d_gene: -
v_gene: TRBV3-1/TRBV3-2

CDR3aa: CASSVSGTQGRDGTEAFF
CDR3nt: TGTGCCAGCAGCGTATCCGGGACCCAGGGGAGGGATGGGACTGAAGCTTTCTTT
j_gene: TRBJ1-1
abundance: -
d_gene: -
v_gene: TRBV9

CDR3aa: CATSAGVQGYEQYF
CDR3nt: TGTGCCACCTCAGCAGGGGTACAGGGTTACGAGCAGTACTTC
j_gene: TRBJ2-7
abundance: once
d_gene: -
v_gene: TRBV4-2

CDR3aa: CASSDQDTGELFF
CDR3nt: TGTGCCAGCAGCGACCAGGACACCGGGGAGCTGTTTTTT
j_gene: TRBJ2-2
abundance: -
d_gene: -
v_gene: TRBV9

CDR3aa: CASSQGLAGGISTDTQYF
CDR3nt: TGTGCCAGCAGCCAAGGACTAGCGGGGGGCATTAGCACAGATACGCAGTATTTT
j_gene: TRBJ2-3
abundance: -
d_gene: TRBD2
v_gene: TRBV7-8

CDR3aa: CAIGAGIQESYEQYF
CDR3nt: TGTGCCATCGGAGCCGGGATCCAAGAATCCTACGAGCAGTACTTC
j_gene: TRBJ2-7
abundance: -
d_gene: -
v_gene: TRBV10-3

CDR3aa: CASRGGQGVDEQYF
CDR3nt: TGTGCCAGCAGGGGAGGACAGGGAGTGGACGAGCAGTACTTC
j_gene: TRBJ2-7
abundance: -
d_gene: TRBD1
v_gene: TRBV27

CDR3aa: CATSRSSPYTDTQYF
CDR3nt: TGTGCCACCAGCAGGTCTAGCCCATACACAGATACGCAGTATTTT
j_gene: TRBJ2-3
abundance: -
d_gene: -
v_gene: TRBV15

CDR3aa: CASSLWLTGEGHEQFF
CDR3nt: TGTGCCAGCAGCTTGTGGTTAACAGGGGAAGGGCATGAGCAGTTCTTC
j_gene: TRBJ2-1
abundance: -
d_gene: TRBD1
v_gene: TRBV7-2

CDR3aa: CASTPRGGEETQYF
CDR3nt: TGTGCCAGCACTCCCCGCGGGGGGGAAGAGACCCAGTACTTC
j_gene: TRBJ2-5
abundance: -
d_gene: TRBD2
v_gene: TRBV27

CDR3aa: CASSLVLERKQETQYF
CDR3nt: TGCGCCAGCAGCTTGGTGCTAGAAAGAAAGCAAGAGACCCAGTACTTC
j_gene: TRBJ2-5
abundance: -
d_gene: -
v_gene: TRBV5-1

CDR3aa: CASSVEGANNSPLHF
CDR3nt: TGTGCCAGCAGCGTTGAAGGGGCGAATAATTCACCCCTCCACTTT
j_gene: TRBJ1-6
abundance: -
d_gene: -
v_gene: TRBV9

CDR3aa: CASSPRDRGSTGELFF
CDR3nt: TGTGCCAGCTCACCCCGGGACAGGGGGTCCACCGGGGAGCTGTTTTTT
j_gene: TRBJ2-2
abundance: -
d_gene: TRBD1
v_gene: TRBV18

CDR3aa: CASSVSFNEQFF
CDR3nt: TGTGCCAGCAGCGTAAGCTTCAATGAGCAGTTCTTC
j_gene: TRBJ2-1
abundance: few
d_gene: -
v_gene: TRBV9

CDR3aa: CAWSVPGRHYEQYF
CDR3nt: TGTGCCTGGAGTGTACCCGGCAGGCACTACGAGCAGTACTTC
j_gene: TRBJ2-7
abundance: few
d_gene: -
v_gene: TRBV30

CDR3aa: CASSSTGIGLGGYTF
CDR3nt: TGTGCCAGCAGCTCCACAGGGATCGGGCTAGGTGGCTACACCTTC
j_gene: TRBJ1-2
abundance: few
d_gene: -
v_gene: TRBV6-2/TRBV6-3

CDR3aa: CASSPRAGGREQFF
CDR3nt: TGTGCCAGCAGCCCTAGGGCGGGGGGACGTGAGCAGTTCTTC
j_gene: TRBJ2-1
abundance: -
d_gene: TRBD2
v_gene: TRBV5-6

CDR3aa: CASSGRDRVGKVRTNQPQHF
CDR3nt: TGTGCCAGCAGTGGGCGAGACAGGGTGGGTAAGGTAAGGACAAATCAGCCCCAGCATTTT
j_gene: TRBJ1-5
abundance: -
d_gene: TRBD1
v_gene: TRBV6-1